The entry that follows covers one T cell receptor beta chain sequence. The sample comes from a study of blood T cell repertoires in COVID-19. Background on the study: Donors in the United States, Italy and Spain gave samples during acute or convalescent COVID-19.

The CDR3 sequence is 15 residues long. V lost 0 bases, J lost 3 bases, and 7 bases lay in between. CDR1 SGHNT and CDR2 YYREEE come from the germline V gene (reference sequence). Sequenced by immunoSEQ multiplex PCR; TCRdb stores in-frame clones only, minus some. The sample records 220,000 or so clones, 84% being singletons. The sequence came from a man aged 25-45 years with active or convalescent COVID-19. The sequenced sample consisted of peripheral blood. The V and J genes are TRBV5-4 and TRBJ2-6, with D perhaps TRBD2 (6 bases). CDR3 protein: CASSLGGNGANVLTF. The CDR3 coding sequence is TGTGCCAGCAGCTTGGGCGGGAATGGGGCCAACGTCCTGACTTTC.